A selection of T cell receptor beta chains follows, all from one sample in a study of T cells after yellow fever vaccination. TCRdb recomputed calls from the 5' RACE reads with MiXCR, one row per CDR3 protein. The data contain around 360,000 distinct CDR3 sequences, more than 9% of them singletons. The input for sequencing was PBMCs, taken on the day of the first yellow fever vaccination. The receptors originated from a man between 18 and 35 years old who received the YFV17D yellow fever vaccine. The CDR3 runs from the conserved cysteine through the conserved F or W. The order of the fields is CDR3 length, V gene, J gene, D gene, clone size, CDR3 protein, CDR3 DNA. A D gene is named only where the DNA matches it firmly. Clone size, where shown, is once, few, many, or a class for clones that have expanded.

>13|TRBV6-2/TRBV6-3|TRBJ2-3|NA|NA
CASRKKATDTQYF
TGTGCCAGCAGAAAGAAAGCCACAGATACGCAGTATTTT
>14|TRBV12-3/TRBV12-4|TRBJ1-3|TRBD1|few
CASTLGTGLHTIYF
TGTGCCAGCACCCTCGGGACAGGGCTACACACCATATATTTT
>15|TRBV6-2/TRBV6-3|TRBJ2-3|NA|few
CASSYADSRTDTQYF
TGTGCCAGCAGTTACGCTGACAGCCGCACAGATACGCAGTATTTT
>12|TRBV19|TRBJ2-7|NA|NA
CASSARNYEQYF
TGTGCCAGTAGTGCCCGAAACTACGAGCAGTACTTC
>15|TRBV6-2/TRBV6-3|TRBJ2-5|TRBD1|NA
CASSYSPGGQETQYF
TGTGCCAGCAGTTACTCTCCAGGGGGCCAAGAGACCCAGTACTTC
>13|TRBV7-9|TRBJ1-1|NA|few
CASSSWVGTEAFF
TGTGCCAGCAGCTCTTGGGTGGGGACTGAAGCTTTCTTT
>16|TRBV7-2|TRBJ2-2|NA|few
CASRHNMNRHSGELFF
TGTGCCAGCAGACACAACATGAATCGGCATTCCGGGGAGCTGTTTTTT
>14|TRBV12-3/TRBV12-4|TRBJ1-1|NA|few
CASSLYPGTTEAFF
TGTGCCAGCAGTTTATACCCAGGTACCACTGAAGCTTTCTTT
>13|TRBV5-1|TRBJ2-7|NA|few
CASSLVADYEQYF
TGCGCCAGCAGCCTTGTTGCGGATTACGAGCAGTACTTC
>12|TRBV7-9|TRBJ2-1|NA|NA
CASSLQGHEQFF
TGTGCCAGCAGCCTCCAGGGACATGAGCAGTTCTTC
>15|TRBV5-1|TRBJ2-7|NA|many
CASSLGVGQVYEQYF
TGCGCCAGCAGCTTGGGGGTCGGACAAGTCTACGAGCAGTACTTC
>16|TRBV5-1|TRBJ2-1|NA|NA
CASSRTSVGDYNEQFF
TGCGCCAGCAGCCGAACCTCGGTCGGAGACTACAATGAGCAGTTCTTC
>15|TRBV12-3/TRBV12-4|TRBJ2-2|TRBD2|few
CASSRTSGGPGELFF
TGTGCCAGCAGCCGGACTAGCGGGGGGCCCGGGGAGCTGTTTTTT
>15|TRBV12-3/TRBV12-4|TRBJ2-1|NA|many
CASSVTGETYNEQFF
TGTGCCAGCAGTGTGACAGGCGAAACCTACAATGAGCAGTTCTTC
>13|TRBV5-4|TRBJ2-5|NA|NA
CATMREYQETQYF
TGTGCCACCATGAGAGAGTACCAAGAGACCCAGTACTTC
>16|TRBV5-1|TRBJ1-6|NA|few
CASSLVSGGRNSPLHF
TGCGCCAGCAGCTTGGTATCCGGGGGCAGGAATTCACCCCTCCACTTT
>14|TRBV6-2/TRBV6-3|TRBJ1-1|NA|few
CASTNPGRNTEAFF
TGTGCCAGCACTAACCCGGGCCGGAACACTGAAGCTTTCTTT
>14|TRBV12-3/TRBV12-4|TRBJ2-1|NA|NA
CASRPGRAYNEQFF
TGTGCCAGCAGACCAGGGCGGGCCTACAATGAGCAGTTCTTC
>14|TRBV18|TRBJ1-5|NA|NA
CASSPRDTYQPQHF
TGTGCCAGCTCACCCCGGGACACATACCAGCCCCAGCATTTT
>17|TRBV5-1|TRBJ2-3|TRBD1|few
CASSPRGQAFVTDTQYF
TGCGCCAGCAGCCCCCGCGGACAGGCCTTCGTCACAGATACGCAGTATTTT
>12|TRBV7-2|TRBJ2-1|TRBD2|NA
CASSWGLARQFF
TGTGCCAGCAGCTGGGGACTAGCGCGACAGTTCTTC
>14|TRBV27|TRBJ2-1|NA|few
CASRLSGRGNEQFF
TGTGCCAGCCGCCTCTCGGGCCGAGGAAATGAGCAGTTCTTC
>15|TRBV5-4|TRBJ2-7|TRBD2|NA
CASSSVAGTGYEQYF
TGTGCCAGCAGCTCCGTAGCGGGGACTGGGTACGAGCAGTACTTC
>14|TRBV5-8|TRBJ2-3|NA|NA
CASSFPGYPDTQYF
TGTGCCAGCAGCTTTCCAGGTTACCCAGATACGCAGTATTTT
>15|TRBV12-3/TRBV12-4|TRBJ1-4|TRBD1|NA
CASSTRGLTNEKLFF
TGTGCCAGCAGTACCAGGGGGCTAACTAATGAAAAACTGTTTTTT
>15|TRBV7-9|TRBJ1-2|NA|NA
CASSLGAVEAYGYTF
TGTGCCAGCAGCTTAGGGGCGGTTGAGGCCTATGGCTACACCTTC
>13|TRBV5-5|TRBJ1-2|NA|NA
CASSLVTGDGYTF
TGTGCCAGCAGCTTGGTGACCGGGGATGGCTACACCTTC
>11|TRBV6-6|TRBJ2-5|NA|few
CASLAGRAQYF
TGTGCCAGCCTTGCCGGGCGAGCCCAGTACTTC
>13|TRBV12-3/TRBV12-4|TRBJ1-1|NA|NA
CASRYNRATEAFF
TGTGCCAGCAGATATAACAGAGCTACTGAAGCTTTCTTT
>14|TRBV25-1|TRBJ1-6|NA|NA
CASSEVRRNSPLHF
TGTGCCAGCAGTGAGGTCAGGCGAAATTCACCCCTCCACTTT
>15|TRBV7-9|TRBJ2-5|TRBD2|few
CASSFSGGHQETQYF
TGTGCCAGCAGCTTTAGCGGGGGGCACCAAGAGACCCAGTACTTC
>14|TRBV12-3/TRBV12-4|TRBJ2-4|NA|few
CASSLDTGQWIQYF
TGTGCCAGCAGTTTAGATACAGGGCAGTGGATTCAGTACTTC
>13|TRBV2|TRBJ1-5|NA|NA
CASYSERGQPQHF
TGTGCCAGCTATTCAGAAAGGGGTCAGCCCCAGCATTTT
>14|TRBV20-1|TRBJ2-5|TRBD2|many
CSAPRGARQETQYF
TGCAGTGCTCCGCGGGGGGCCAGGCAAGAGACCCAGTACTTC
>16|TRBV5-4|TRBJ1-1|NA|NA
CASSPDRGGMNTEAFF
TGTGCCAGCAGCCCGGACAGAGGAGGTATGAACACTGAAGCTTTCTTT
>14|TRBV7-3|TRBJ2-5|TRBD1|NA
CASSRTGPEETQYF
TGTGCCAGCAGCCGGACAGGTCCCGAAGAGACCCAGTACTTC
>14|TRBV30|TRBJ2-1|NA|NA
CAWSFGQGYNEQFF
TGTGCCTGGAGTTTCGGCCAGGGGTACAATGAGCAGTTCTTC
>14|TRBV5-5|TRBJ1-1|NA|NA
CASTVQGLNTEAFF
TGTGCCAGCACCGTACAGGGTCTGAATACTGAAGCTTTCTTT
>14|TRBV13|TRBJ1-1|NA|NA
CASSSMSLNTEAFF
TGTGCCAGCAGCTCCATGTCCTTGAACACTGAAGCTTTCTTT
>15|TRBV5-4|TRBJ1-2|NA|few
CASSLGGSSSAGYTF
TGTGCCAGCAGCTTGGGGGGGTCCTCCTCCGCGGGCTACACCTTC
>15|TRBV10-3|TRBJ2-5|TRBD2|NA
CAIRPTSGVPETQYF
TGTGCCATCAGACCTACTAGCGGGGTTCCAGAGACCCAGTACTTC
>17|TRBV3-1|TRBJ2-3|NA|few
CASSQELYGGATDTQYF
TGTGCCAGCAGCCAAGAACTGTACGGGGGAGCGACAGATACGCAGTATTTT
>17|TRBV6-1|TRBJ2-3|TRBD1|few
CASTPSSRGRVTDTQYF
TGTGCCAGCACCCCCTCCTCCAGGGGGCGCGTCACAGATACGCAGTATTTT
>14|TRBV27|TRBJ2-5|TRBD1|NA
CATSSGQGVGTQYF
TGTGCCACCAGCTCGGGACAGGGGGTCGGGACCCAGTACTTC
>18|TRBV9|TRBJ2-6|TRBD1|NA
CASSPGDRGVPGANVLTF
TGTGCCAGCAGCCCAGGGGACAGGGGAGTGCCCGGGGCCAACGTCCTGACTTTC
>16|TRBV7-6|TRBJ2-3|NA|many
CASSFGGAGRTDTQYF
TGTGCCAGCAGCTTTGGGGGAGCGGGCCGCACAGATACGCAGTATTTT
>14|TRBV12-3/TRBV12-4|TRBJ2-3|TRBD2|few
CASTIAGPGDTQYF
TGTGCCAGCACCATAGCGGGGCCGGGGGATACGCAGTATTTT
>14|TRBV7-2|TRBJ2-1|TRBD2|many
CASSLGLAGDEQFF
TGTGCCAGCAGTCTAGGACTAGCGGGGGATGAGCAGTTCTTC
>14|TRBV30|TRBJ2-3|NA|few
CAWSNAGVADTQYF
TGTGCCTGGAGCAATGCAGGGGTCGCAGATACGCAGTATTTT
>14|TRBV10-3|TRBJ2-3|TRBD2|many
CAIASGGAKDTQYF
TGTGCCATAGCTAGCGGGGGGGCCAAAGATACGCAGTATTTT